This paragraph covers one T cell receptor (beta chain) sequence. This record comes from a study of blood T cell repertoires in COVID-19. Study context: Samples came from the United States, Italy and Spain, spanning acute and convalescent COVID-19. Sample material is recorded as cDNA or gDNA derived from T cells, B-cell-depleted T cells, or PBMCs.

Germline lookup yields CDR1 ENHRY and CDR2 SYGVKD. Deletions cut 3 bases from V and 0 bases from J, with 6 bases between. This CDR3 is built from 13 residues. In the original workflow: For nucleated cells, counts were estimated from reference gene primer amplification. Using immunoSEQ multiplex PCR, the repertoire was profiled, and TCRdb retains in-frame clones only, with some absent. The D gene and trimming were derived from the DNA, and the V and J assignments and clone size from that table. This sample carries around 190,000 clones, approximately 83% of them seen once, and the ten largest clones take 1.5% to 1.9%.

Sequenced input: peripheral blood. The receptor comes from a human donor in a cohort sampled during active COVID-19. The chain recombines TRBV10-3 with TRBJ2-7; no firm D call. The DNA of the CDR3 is TGTGCCATCAGTGAATCCGGCTCCTACGAGCAGTACTTC. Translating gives CAISESGSYEQYF.